These 9 T cell receptor beta chains were sequenced from one sample in a study of shared clonotypes between healthy human individuals. Naivety among CD8 cells was defined by CD45RO negativity and positive CCR7 selection, thereby excluding terminally differentiated effector memory CD45RA+ cells. Clones were read by immunoSEQ multiplex PCR, and TCRdb kept only the in-frame ones, dropping some. Counted here are nearly 2 million clones, approximately 94% occurring once; the ten biggest clones make up approximately 1%. Sequencing was performed on naive CD8+ T cells sorted from blood. The receptors shown here come from a man aged 18 to 29 in good health.

The rearrangement joins TRBV6-5 to TRBJ2-7; 9 bases map to TRBD1. V lost 4 bases to trimming and J lost 4 bases; unmatched junction nucleotides: 5. In germline, CDR1 is MNHEY, CDR2 SVGAGI. This CDR3 contains 14 residues. The CDR3 bases are TGTGCCAGCAGTTCCCCGGACAGGGGTTACGAGCAGTACTTC. This codes for CASSSPDRGYEQYF.

This chain joins TRBV7-2 and TRBJ2-7; 15 nucleotides align to TRBD2. The trim removed 3 bases at V and 3 bases at J, leaving 3 bases unmatched. CDR1 and CDR2 (germline): SGHTA, FQGNSA. The CDR3 is 16 amino acids. For the CDR3, the DNA is TGTGCCAGCAGCTTTGGACTAGCGGGAGGGGGCTACGAGCAGTACTTC. Translated: CASSFGLAGGGYEQYF.

The chain recombines TRBV5-1 with TRBJ2-7; D gene uncertain. The CDR3 spans 13 residues. V was trimmed by 6 bases and J by 0 bases, leaving 10 bases between them. Germline V gives CDR1 SGHRS, CDR2 YFSETQ. CDR3 region: CASNDITSYEQYF. The DNA of the CDR3 is TGCGCCAGCAACGATATTACCTCCTACGAGCAGTACTTC. Complete variable domain (other parts from reference TRBV5-1 and TRBJ2-7): KAGVTQTPRYLIKTRGQQVTLSCSPISGHRSVSWYQQTPGQGLQFLFEYFSETQRNKGNFPGRFSGRQFSNSRSEMNVSTLELGDSALYLCASNDITSYEQYFGPGTRLTVT.

This clone appeared once. The chain combines TRBV2 with TRBJ2-3, with D tentatively TRBD1 (6 bases). The CDR3 is 16 residues long. Trimming pared 10 bases from V and 0 bases from J, leaving 20 bases between. Germline values: CDR1 SNHLY, CDR2 FYNNEI. CDR3 in amino acids: CANTGRGASSTDTQYF. CDR3 DNA sequence: TGTGCCAACACAGGGCGAGGTGCCTCTAGCACAGATACGCAGTATTTT.

Worth noting for this clone: Additional DNA sequences in this sample encode the identical CDR3. V gene TRBV6-1 combines with J gene TRBJ2-7; no reliable D call. The CDR3 sequence is 10 residues long. V was trimmed by 10 bases and J by 0 bases, leaving 4 bases between them. Germline lookup yields CDR1 MNHNS and CDR2 SASEGT. Here the CDR3 DNA reads TGTGCCACCCTCTCCTACGAGCAGTACTTC. Translated, it gives CATLSYEQYF.

The genes are TRBV6-1 and TRBJ2-3; D may correspond to TRBD1 or TRBD2 (5 bases each). Between the trimmed V and J ends, which lost 2 bases and 8 bases, there was a span of 20 bases. Germline V gene sequence: CDR1 MNHNS, CDR2 SASEGT. This CDR3 contains 16 residues. The CDR3 is CASSEYYGTRDGTQYF. CDR3 coding DNA: TGTGCCAGCAGTGAATATTACGGGACCCGGGATGGTACGCAGTATTTT.

The genes are TRBV5-6 and TRBJ2-7; the match to TRBD2 covers 7 bases. Germline values: CDR1 SGHDT, CDR2 YYEEEE. V lost 2 bases, J lost 5 bases, and 7 bases stayed unmatched. The CDR3 is made up of 14 amino acids. The CDR3 sequence is CASSLSLAADEQYF. As DNA, the CDR3 is TGTGCCAGCAGCTTAAGTCTAGCGGCCGACGAGCAGTACTTC.

This clone has just one count. The chain employs TRBV5-1 and TRBJ1-4; TRBD1 matches at 7 bases. The CDR3 is made up of 16 amino acids. Germline values: CDR1 SGHRS, CDR2 YFSETQ. Trimming took 1 base from V and 8 from J; bases not matched to a gene: 11. DNA for the CDR3: TGCGCCAGCAGCTTGACCCCCGGGACAGTTGGGGAAAAACTGTTTTTT. Amino acids: CASSLTPGTVGEKLFF.

This clone showed up just once. Other nucleotide sequences from this sample produce the same CDR3. The chain recombines TRBV7-9 with TRBJ1-5, with D possibly being TRBD1 (5 bases). The germline CDR1 and CDR2 sequences are SEHNR and FQNEAQ (reference sequence). V lost 2 bases and J lost 2, with 10 bases in between. The CDR3 totals 15 residues. The CDR3, as DNA: TGTGCCAGCAGCTTATCAGGGCTAGGCAATCAGCCCCAGCATTTT. As protein: CASSLSGLGNQPQHF.